This T cell receptor beta chain was recovered during a study of shared clonotypes between healthy human individuals. Nashville, Tennessee was home to all donors, who were Caucasian adults. There are 15 residues in the CDR3. Trimming at V came to 3 bases and at J to 5 bases, leaving 7 bases not matched to a gene. The germline V gene has CDR1 SGDLS and CDR2 YYNGEE. An even split of each subset's genomic DNA across several immunoSEQ plates was performed. The assay was immunoSEQ multiplex PCR, and TCRdb's table has in-frame clones only and misses some. The repertoire consists of over a million clones, with about 74% occurring once and the leading ten covering around 1.5%.

The sequenced sample was memory CD4+ T cells sorted from blood. Subset of the sample: CD45RA-negative fraction. The V and J genes are TRBV9 and TRBJ2-5; 10 positions match TRBD1. The sequence came from a man younger than 35 in good health. The chain's CDR3 is CASSAGTGERETQYF. The CDR3 coding sequence is TGTGCCAGCAGCGCTGGGACAGGGGAAAGGGAGACCCAGTACTTC.